The clone carrying this T cell receptor beta chain rates as large. What it recognizes is unknown. This CDR3 spans 12 amino acids. Trimming left V 4 bases short and J 7 bases short, with 10 bases between. CDR1 is MGHRA and CDR2 is YSYEKL in the germline V gene. Method: immunoSEQ multiplex PCR; TCRdb's copy keeps in-frame clones and lacks some. There are several thousand clones in the sample; under 70% occur only once, and under 20% lies in the top ten. The data derive from a study of tissue T cells after allogeneic stem cell transplantation. Whole-study results and caveats: Only a limited share of tissue TCRs appeared in blood or spleen. Within patients, tissue anatomy strongly shaped TCR repertoire composition.

This TCR was sampled from a male donor at least 60 years old with lung cancer. The chain has TRBV4-1 and TRBJ1-2; D unresolved. The sequences come from tissue from the right colon, collected at autopsy. The CDR3 region has the DNA TGCGCCAGCAGCCGTTCTCGGGGTGGCTACACCTTC. This translates into CASSRSRGGYTF.